Listed below are T cell receptor beta chains from one sample, sequenced in a study of sequential checkpoint blockade in melanoma. Profiled with immunoSEQ multiplex PCR; TCRdb holds only in-frame clones, not every one. Of about 27,000 clones in the sample, 60% to 80% were seen once. Sequencing was performed on CD8+ T cells sorted from blood (inferred from file names), taken from a patient given nivolumab and ipilimumab in sequence. The source of these receptors is a human donor with melanoma. CDR3s leave out the opening cysteine and the closing phenylalanine or tryptophan. Expanded clones get a size class; other rows say once, few or many, or leave the size out.

14	NA	TRBJ1-2	TRBV14	ASSQGDRRSVWGYT
14	NA	TRBJ2-3	TRBV7-2	ASRSYAGGAGDTQY
13	NA	TRBJ2-7	TRBV27	ASSLWGGGGAEQY
14	NA	TRBJ2-3	TRBV27	ASSLTSGGATDTQY
12	NA	TRBJ2-7	TRBV28	ASSFRGALYEQY
14	NA	TRBJ2-7	TRBV7-9	ASSSLLGQPTYEQY
9	medium-sized	TRBJ1-2	TRBV29-1	SASGTGGYT
13	NA	TRBJ2-7	TRBV7-2	ASSLVPARIHEQY
11	NA	TRBJ1-2	TRBV11-2	ASLNRGEDGYT
14	NA	TRBJ2-7	TRBV28	ASSPLAGALSYEQY
13	NA	TRBJ2-5	TRBV5-6	ASSRDRVSWETQY
10	NA	TRBJ2-7	TRBV18	ASSSGTYEQY
9	once	TRBJ2-7	TRBV28	ATTGAYEQY
13	NA	TRBJ2-1	TRBV7-9	ASSPGLAGRGEQF
13	NA	TRBJ1-5	TRBV5-3	ARSFWGGPRKPQH
11	NA	NA	TRBV5-1	ASSFAGGYEQY
12	few	TRBJ1-2	TRBV6-1	ASIQAADLYGYT
13	NA	TRBJ2-1	TRBV19	ASSIGGGAGNEQF
11	NA	TRBJ2-7	TRBV2	ASSRRSSYEQY
14	NA	TRBJ2-3	TRBV9	ASSATPGTGSDTQY
14	NA	TRBJ2-7	TRBV5-8	ASSLTGLAGGYEQY
14	NA	TRBJ1-2	TRBV28	ASSLSGTGGDYGYT
17	few	TRBJ2-3	TRBV19	ASSGGDGRTSGSTDTQY
13	NA	TRBJ2-1	TRBV9	ASRADRGRDDEQF
12	NA	TRBJ2-4	TRBV6-5	ASSIRGAKNIQY
13	once	TRBJ2-5	TRBV5-4	ASSYGVGGQETQY
14	few	TRBJ2-3	TRBV7-9	ASSLEVGGAKDTQY
9	NA	TRBJ1-2	TRBV7-2	ASSFLYGYT
11	NA	TRBJ1-2	TRBV29-1	SVKGALNYGYT
12	NA	TRBJ2-1	TRBV6-4	ASKTSGGADEQF
13	NA	TRBJ2-3	TRBV5-1	ASSLEWKLGDTQY
15	NA	TRBJ2-7	TRBV5-1	ASSLWVPGTGPYEQY
9	NA	NA	TRBV29-1	SVGSSYEQY
12	NA	TRBJ1-2	TRBV15	ATSRADKNYGYT
13	few	TRBJ2-1	TRBV5-5	ASRYSGGSYNEQF
16	NA	TRBJ1-5	TRBV7-8	ASPPGTGALRRNQPQH
12	NA	TRBJ2-2	TRBV28	AISPDSYTGELF
12	NA	TRBJ2-3	TRBV5-1	ASSPGQGADTQY
11	NA	TRBJ2-7	TRBV27	ASSLTQSYEQY
13	NA	TRBJ1-5	TRBV28	ASSLRGDRDQPQH
12	once	TRBJ1-1	TRBV19	ASSLQGGNTEAF
13	NA	TRBJ2-4	TRBV25-1	ASSAASRGENIQY
11	NA	TRBJ1-2	TRBV9	ASSAQGLRGYT
14	NA	TRBJ2-3	TRBV7-2	ASSSLAGAGWDTQY
12	NA	TRBJ2-7	TRBV6-5	ASSYFRGDYEQY
16	NA	TRBJ2-1	TRBV2	ASSEGPAGGPYYNEQF
13	NA	TRBJ2-5	TRBV7-9	ASKAPDTIQETQY
11	NA	TRBJ2-1	TRBV19	ASSIALSNEQF
13	NA	TRBJ2-3	TRBV7-9	ASSPGSGGLDTQY
11	NA	TRBJ2-7	TRBV5-5	ASSPSTGDEQY
11	medium-sized	TRBJ1-2	TRBV5-6	ASSLITDYGYT
10	NA	TRBJ1-1	TRBV5-1	ASRNSGSEAF
12	NA	TRBJ1-2	TRBV2	ASRARSRLWGYT
13	NA	NA	TRBV13	ASSLASGYSYEQY
12	few	TRBJ1-3	TRBV5-1	ASSTTGAGNTIY
13	NA	TRBJ2-7	TRBV6-1	ASSEAKGGGAEQY
11	large	TRBJ2-7	TRBV27	ASSLFGGYEQY
15	NA	TRBJ2-2	TRBV12-5	ASGLVRETGVTGELF
12	once	TRBJ2-5	TRBV2	ASSRTDNLETQY
15	NA	TRBJ2-6	TRBV5-4	ASREDQGRSGANVLT